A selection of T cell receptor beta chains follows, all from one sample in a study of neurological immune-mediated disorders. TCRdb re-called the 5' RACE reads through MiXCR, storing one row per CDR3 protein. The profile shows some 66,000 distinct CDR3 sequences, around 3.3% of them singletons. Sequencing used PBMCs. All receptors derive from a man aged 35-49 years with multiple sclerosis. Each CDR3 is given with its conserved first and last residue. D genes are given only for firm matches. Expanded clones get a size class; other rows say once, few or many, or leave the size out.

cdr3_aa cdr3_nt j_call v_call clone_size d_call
CASSQMRDWQYF TGTGCCAGCAGCCAAATGCGGGATTGGCAGTACTTC TRBJ2-7 TRBV7-9 many -
CASSAGGAKHGYTF TGTGCCAGCAGCGCAGGGGGCGCGAAGCATGGCTACACCTTC TRBJ1-2 TRBV7-2 many TRBD1
CASSYPSYNEQFF TGTGCCAGCAGTTACCCCTCATACAATGAGCAGTTCTTC TRBJ2-1 TRBV6-6 many -
CASSPGQGEGYTF TGCGCCAGCAGCCCGGGACAGGGGGAAGGCTACACCTTC TRBJ1-2 TRBV5-1 many TRBD1
CATSREGGYEQYF TGTGCCACCAGCAGGGAAGGGGGTTACGAGCAGTACTTC TRBJ2-7 TRBV15 many -
CASSGYSNQPQHF TGTGCCAGCAGCGGGTATAGCAATCAGCCCCAGCATTTT TRBJ1-5 TRBV7-2 many -
CASSSSGRPLHF TGCGCCAGCAGCTCCTCTGGGAGACCCCTCCACTTT TRBJ1-6 TRBV5-1 many -
CASSLISRAINGYTF TGTGCCAGCAGCTTGATTTCCAGAGCTATTAATGGCTACACCTTC TRBJ1-2 TRBV5-6 many -
CASSAQRVMNTEAFF TGTGCCAGCAGCGCCCAGAGGGTGATGAACACTGAAGCTTTCTTT TRBJ1-1 TRBV9 many -
CASSSGAWDYNEQFF TGTGCCAGCAGCAGCGGGGCCTGGGACTACAATGAGCAGTTCTTC TRBJ2-1 TRBV7-9 many TRBD2
CSARAGGNEQFF TGCAGTGCTAGAGCCGGGGGCAATGAGCAGTTCTTC TRBJ2-1 TRBV20-1 many -
CASSLNHGGPGGSTLNF TGTGCCAGCAGCTTAAACCACGGGGGGCCTGGGGGTTCAACCCTCAACTTT TRBJ1-6 TRBV7-3 - -
CASSSGTNSYEQYF TGTGCCAGCAGCTCAGGGACAAACTCCTACGAGCAGTACTTC TRBJ2-7 TRBV11-3 many -
CASSFGGGTEAFF TGCGCCAGCAGCTTCGGGGGTGGGACTGAAGCTTTCTTT TRBJ1-1 TRBV5-1 many -
CASSESSGRATDEQFF TGTGCCAGCAGTGAATCAAGCGGGAGGGCCACAGATGAGCAGTTCTTC TRBJ2-1 TRBV25-1 many TRBD2
CASSLHRGLTEAFF TGCGCCAGCAGCCTACACAGGGGGCTCACTGAAGCTTTCTTT TRBJ1-1 TRBV5-1 many TRBD1
CASSPGITNEKLFF TGTGCCAGTTCCCCCGGGATAACTAATGAAAAACTGTTTTTT TRBJ1-4 TRBV12-3/TRBV12-4 many -
CSASLSRGGVSYEQYF TGCAGTGCTTCCCTCTCGCGGGGGGGCGTCTCCTACGAGCAGTACTTC TRBJ2-7 TRBV20-1 many TRBD2
CAINGGPDSPLHF TGTGCCATCAACGGGGGCCCCGATTCACCCCTCCACTTT TRBJ1-6 TRBV10-3 many -
CASSPGGTWDTEAFF TGCGCCAGCAGCCCAGGGGGGACTTGGGACACTGAAGCTTTCTTT TRBJ1-1 TRBV5-1 many TRBD1
CASSTGPRPYEQYF TGTGCCAGCAGCACCGGGCCACGACCCTACGAGCAGTACTTC TRBJ2-7 TRBV6-5 - -
CASSRSEGYNEQFF TGCGCCAGCAGCCGCAGTGAGGGGTACAATGAGCAGTTCTTC TRBJ2-1 TRBV5-1 many -
CASSLGGQGSFNYGYTF TGTGCCAGCAGCTTAGGGGGACAGGGGTCCTTTAACTATGGCTACACCTTC TRBJ1-2 TRBV5-5 many TRBD1